This T cell receptor beta chain was documented in a study of human T cells and chemical hapten exposure (dated by TCRdb to the early 2020s). For context, the study as a whole: For sensitization, 2% DPC in acetone was applied to a 2 cm by 2 cm area of upper inner arm skin. The study tracked peripheral blood TCR repertoire changes in vivo during primary and secondary sensitization to the hapten diphenylcyclopropenone (DPC) in alopecia patients. Throughout the study period of 20 to 30 weeks, patients also received therapeutic DPC doses to the scalp every week. Blood for TCR sequencing was provided by twenty-nine alopecia patients at one to four time points (pre-sensitization, 2, 6 and 24 weeks). Patch testing on the upper back used Finn chambers containing 0.01% DPC, with scoring done after 6 days according to International Contact Dermatitis Research Group standards. The libraries were sequenced as a pool, and the TCR yield per sample differed mostly because of small variations in library volumes within the pool. Blood samples were taken from patients before sensitization (week 0) and at 2, 6 and about 24 weeks after DPC sensitization. Alopecia areata with under or over 50% scalp involvement, alopecia totalis and alopecia universalis were represented in the patient cohort, which was mostly female. The investigation overall reported the following: DPC sensitization did not change how many TCRs were above 1 in 1000 frequency, and no evidence was found of alterations in global repertoire structure. Repeated subsampling changed both the strength of the expansion versus patch-test correlation and the threshold at which that correlation became significant. The number of PT1 expanded TCRs positively correlated with patch test score, significant at thresholds 8, 16 and 32 but not 4. All patients had alopecia, a presumed autoimmune disease, so their immune response might differ from that of healthy individuals. Significantly more large CDR3 similarity clusters were formed by expanded TCRs than by pre-sensitization or healthy control sets, consistent with antigen-driven responses.

Trimming takes 0 bases off V and 6 bases off J; junction bases not matched to a gene: 7. From its cysteine to its phenylalanine, the CDR3 spans 14 amino acids. Of the read, only the CDR3 DNA is kept; its 42 bases are in frame from base 1. Sequences DFQATT (CDR1) and SNEGSKA (CDR2) are obtained from the germline V gene (reference sequence). This clonotype showed up many times. Its antigen target is currently unknown. No base-level quality is on record; no much larger clone is a single base apart. This specimen's time point label, per the study, means: patch test 1, 2 weeks after DPC sensitization. Sample treatment or condition, as interpreted from the label and publication: therapeutic diphenylcyclopropenone sensitization with weekly scalp DPC. At every patch-test visit, the blood draw took place before the patch test was put on. Eligible patients were aged 18 to 70, diagnosed with alopecia, deemed suitable for DPC therapy, and excluded if pregnant. Unfractionated whole blood was collected in Tempus Blood RNA tubes, and total RNA was extracted from that blood.

Libraries came from RACE. TCRdb lists the instrument as NextSeq 500. During library preparation, unique molecular identifiers were attached to individual cDNA molecules so that TCRs could be counted in a quantitative, reproducible way. For every blood RNA sample, sequencing covered both the TCR alpha and TCR beta chains. The published analysis was carried out like this. The median number of TCRs per sample was roughly 98,000, ranging from about 23,224 to 690,600. V, J and CDR3 annotation of the TCR reads was carried out using the Decombinator software suite. For the PS versus PT1 abundance plots, all samples were subsampled to the same number of TCRs (28,000). TCRs were defined as expanded if absent before sensitization and observed at least eight times at the 2-week time point. TCRdb reworked the public reads: Q25 trimming with fastp, MiXCR clone assembly, productive beta chains retained. All rows with the same CDR3 protein become a single entry with the most common DNA and genes. Here the V and J calls rest on TCRdb's processing, not on the authors' analysis. This sample lists fewer than 500,000 distinct CDR3 sequences; roughly 4.8% were detected once. Under 3% of the sample rests with the top ten.

This chain joins TRBV20-1 to TRBJ1-1; 7 bases in the junction line up with TRBD1. The TCR originated in a woman between 45 and 65 years old with alopecia areata. Some clones in this sample may be carry-over from other donors' samples. The sequences come from whole blood, collected in connection with sensitization to the hapten diphenylcyclopropenone (DPC). In nucleotides, the sequence is TGCAGTGCTAGAGATCTAGGGGGCCCCGCTGAAGCTTTCTTT. Its translation is CSARDLGGPAEAFF.